The 7 T cell receptor beta chains given below trace back to one sample, sequenced in a study of cytomegalovirus exposure and HLA in healthy donors. PCR employed 60 Vbeta and 13 Jbeta primers. The assay was immunoSEQ multiplex PCR, and TCRdb's table has in-frame clones only and misses some. Of roughly 89,000 clones in the sample, around 80% were seen once. The sample was PBMCs. The receptors here all came from a man in his late teens or twenties in good health and CMV-seronegative.

The chain recombines TRBV5-5 with TRBJ1-4; 9 bases fit TRBD1. V shed 4 bases and J 4 bases; nucleotides not matched to a gene: 8. This CDR3 contains 16 residues. Germline V gene sequence: CDR1 SGHKS, CDR2 YYEKEE (reference sequence). The CDR3 DNA is TGTGCCAGCAGCCCCGGGGACAGGGCTTATAATGAAAAACTGTTTTTT. Its protein product is CASSPGDRAYNEKLFF.

This chain connects TRBV4-1 to TRBJ1-2, with 8 bases lining up with TRBD1. J lost 4 bases, V lost 4 bases, and 8 bases had no gene match. From germline, CDR1 is MGHRA and CDR2 YSYEKL. There are 15 residues in the CDR3. Here the CDR3 reads CASSPRQGQGYGYTF. The DNA of the CDR3 is TGCGCCAGCAGCCCACGACAGGGGCAGGGCTATGGCTACACCTTC.

The genes are TRBV7-8 and TRBJ1-5; 8 bases are a match to TRBD1. The CDR3 is made up of 16 amino acids. Germline-derived CDR1 and CDR2 are SGHVS and FQNEAQ. V gave up 1 base and J gave up 2 bases; unmatched junction bases: 4. Here the CDR3 reads CASSLDDRGGNQPQHF. In DNA form, the CDR3 reads TGTGCCAGCAGCTTAGATGACAGGGGAGGCAATCAGCCCCAGCATTTT.

The chain uses TRBV30 and TRBJ2-2; 8 bases line up with TRBD1. The J segment lost 7 bases and the V segment lost 0 bases, leaving 7 bases of the junction unmatched. The CDR3 covers 15 residues. Germline CDR1 GTSNPN, CDR2 SVGIG (reference sequence). In DNA form, the CDR3 reads TGTGCCTGGAGTGTACGGACAGGGTATAACGGGGAGCTGTTTTTT. This sequence encodes CAWSVRTGYNGELFF.

The chain has TRBV7-9 and TRBJ2-5; TRBD2 matches at 8 bases. This CDR3 is built from 15 residues. Trimming took 5 bases from V and 1 from J; bases not matched to a gene: 6. In germline, CDR1 is SEHNR, CDR2 FQNEAQ (reference sequence). This CDR3 reads CASSLSRGVQETQYF. The CDR3 nucleotides read TGTGCCAGCAGCCTCTCGCGGGGGGTCCAAGAGACCCAGTACTTC.

The V gene is TRBV13, the J gene TRBJ2-2, with no clear D. The CDR3 totals 13 residues. CDR1 is PRHDT, CDR2 FYEKMQ, per germline (reference sequence). Trimming took off 5 bases at V and 6 bases at J, with 10 bases between the two ends. For the CDR3, the DNA is TGTGCCAGCAGCGCGGCGAGGCCCGGGGAGCTGTTTTTT. It codes for CASSAARPGELFF.

This sequence joins TRBV6-5 and TRBJ2-3; 8 positions match TRBD1. Trimming removed 7 bases from V and 6 bases from J; junction bases left unmatched: 12. The CDR3 spans 15 residues. Per germline, CDR1 MNHEY and CDR2 SVGAGI. In DNA, the CDR3 is TGTGCCAGCACTCAGGGGTTCCAGGGGGCGGATACGCAGTATTTT. Its translation is CASTQGFQGADTQYF.